These 17 T cell receptor beta chains were all obtained from the same sample, sequenced in a study of CD4 T cells in relation to SARS-CoV-2 and coronaviruses. Before the COVID-19 pandemic, during about 2010-2018, CD4+ T cells were taken from unexposed donors. Isolation of CD4+ T cells took place after less than twelve days in culture. These TCRs' antigens remain unknown. Data came from immunoSEQ multiplex PCR; TCRdb stores just in-frame clones and leaves some out. Here the sample spans some 16,000 clones, about 80% being singletons. Source material: CD4+ T cells from PBMCs, cultured in vitro. The receptors shown here come from a human donor in good health.

The V gene is TRBV15, the J gene TRBJ1-4; D unresolved. V lost 0 bases to trimming and J lost 0 bases, with 8 bases between them. This CDR3 has 16 amino acids. Germline-derived CDR1 and CDR2 are LNHNV and YYDKDF (reference sequence). CDR3 nucleotides: TGTGCCACCAGCAGAGATCCGACCACAACTAATGAAAAACTGTTTTTT. Translating it yields CATSRDPTTTNEKLFF.

The genes are TRBV28 and TRBJ2-1; no clear D. The CDR3 spans 17 residues. Germline CDR1 and CDR2: MDHEN and SYDVKM. Trimming removed 7 bases from V and 0 bases from J, with 19 bases in between. The CDR3 DNA is TGTGCCAGCAAACCCAAGGCGGATCGGAGCTCCTACAATGAGCAGTTCTTC. Encoded protein: CASKPKADRSSYNEQFF. Variable domain in full (rest from reference TRBV28 and TRBJ2-1): DVKVTQSSRYLVKRTGEKVFLECVQDMDHENMFWYRQDPGLGLRLIYFSYDVKMKEKGDIPEGYSVSREKKERFSLILESASTNQTSMYLCASKPKADRSSYNEQFFGPGTRLTVL.

This chain uses TRBV3-1 (or the pseudogene TRBV3-2) with TRBJ1-1; no definite D call. Trimming cost V 8 bases and J 0 bases, with 7 bases left between them. Germline-derived CDR1 and CDR2 are LGHDT and YNNKEL (reference sequence). The CDR3 length is 12 residues. The CDR3 coding sequence is TGTGCCAGCCGGGGTTTGAACACTGAAGCTTTCTTT. It translates to CASRGLNTEAFF.

V and J are TRBV11-2 and TRBJ2-5, with TRBD1 matching 9 bases. Per germline, CDR1 SGHAT and CDR2 FQNNGV. With V trimmed by 6 bases and J by 7 bases, 15 bases remained unmatched. The CDR3 is 16 residues long. CDR3 nucleotides: TGTGCCAGCAGGGAAGGGGACAGGGAATATTGGGCGACCCAGTACTTC. Its translation is CASREGDREYWATQYF.

The rearrangement uses TRBV18 and TRBJ2-2; D not resolved. CDR1 is KGHSH and CDR2 is LQKENI in the germline V gene. V was pared by 6 bases and J by 3 bases, with 11 bases between. The CDR3 is made up of 14 amino acids. The CDR3 region is CASSPDSHTGELFF. The CDR3 coding sequence is TGTGCCAGCTCCCCGGATAGTCACACCGGGGAGCTGTTTTTT.

The V gene is TRBV19, the J gene TRBJ2-1; D possibly matches TRBD1 or TRBD2 (5 bases each). The CDR3 loop spans 14 amino acids. Germline V CDR1 and CDR2: LNHDA, SQIVND (reference sequence). V gave up 10 bases and J gave up 4 bases, with 17 bases separating them. The CDR3 nucleotides are TGTGCCACTTCGATCTATGAGGGGTACAATGAGCAGTTCTTC. Translating it yields CATSIYEGYNEQFF.

The V gene is TRBV3-1 (or the pseudogene TRBV3-2), the J gene TRBJ1-4, with TRBD1 as a possible D gene (6 bases). The CDR3 consists of 16 residues. Per germline, CDR1 LGHDT and CDR2 YNNKEL (reference sequence). V was shortened by 2 bases and J by 5 bases, with 15 bases between the two germline ends. As DNA, the CDR3 is TGTGCCAGCAGCCAAAGGTACGGGGGGCGGAATGAAAAACTGTTTTTT. The encoded protein is CASSQRYGGRNEKLFF.

The CDR3, as DNA: TGTGCCAGCGGCCCGACAGGGTATGACACTGAAGCTTTCTTT. This translates into CASGPTGYDTEAFF. The chain links TRBV18 to TRBJ1-1, with TRBD1 identical over 7 bases. This CDR3 spans 14 amino acids. The J segment lost 3 bases and the V segment lost 8 bases, leaving 9 bases of the junction unmatched. Germline V CDR1 and CDR2: KGHSH, LQKENI.

The table lists this clone with a count of one. The J gene is TRBJ2-7, the V gene TRBV5-4; tentatively, D is TRBD1 (8 bases). V was trimmed by 4 bases and J by 5 bases, leaving 28 bases between them. From germline, CDR1 is SGHNT and CDR2 YYREEE (reference sequence). The length of the CDR3 is 18 residues. The CDR3 region has the DNA TGTGCCAGCAGCCAAACACCCACAGGGGGGGGCTTCTACCACGAGCAGTACTTC. Its protein is CASSQTPTGGGFYHEQYF.

The rearrangement links TRBV30 to TRBJ1-5; TRBD1 might be the D (5 bases). Germline CDR1 reads GTSNPN; CDR2 reads SVGIG (reference sequence). V lost 0 bases, J lost 0 bases, and 6 bases lay in between. The CDR3 consists of 14 residues. As DNA, the CDR3 is TGTGCCTGGAGTGTAACAGGTAGCAATCAGCCCCAGCATTTT. Its translation: CAWSVTGSNQPQHF. The full variable domain, with the rest looked up from reference TRBV30 and TRBJ1-5, is SQTIHQWPATLVQPVGSPLSLECTVEGTSNPNLYWYRQAAGRGLQLLFYSVGIGQISSEVPQNLSASRPQDRQFILSSKKLLLSDSGFYLCAWSVTGSNQPQHFGDGTRLSIL.

The V gene is TRBV6-4, the J gene TRBJ2-3; perhaps TRBD2 as D (6 bases). This CDR3 spans 15 amino acids. The germline V gene encodes CDR1 MRHNA and CDR2 SNTAGT. Trimming shortened V by 3 bases and J by 2 bases, and 12 bases separated the two germline ends. The CDR3 sequence: CASSETGLATDTQYF. The CDR3 region has the DNA TGTGCCAGCAGTGAAACGGGACTTGCCACAGATACGCAGTATTTT.

The chain links TRBV5-1 to TRBJ2-5, with TRBD1 identical over 7 bases. CDR3 length: 15 residues. The V gene end was trimmed by 0 bases and the J gene end by 3 bases; junction bases not matched to a gene: 5. The germline V gene has CDR1 SGHRS and CDR2 YFSETQ. The CDR3 here is CASSLAGTEKETQYF. The CDR3 DNA follows: TGCGCCAGCAGCTTGGCCGGGACAGAAAAAGAGACCCAGTACTTC.

This chain connects TRBV10-3 to TRBJ1-2; no reliable D call. The V end lost 7 bases, the J end lost 0 bases, and 9 bases lay between the germline ends. This CDR3 is built from 13 residues. Germline V CDR1 and CDR2: ENHRY, SYGVKD. The chain's CDR3 is CAITKGANYGYTF. Here the CDR3 DNA reads TGTGCCATCACAAAGGGAGCTAACTATGGCTACACCTTC.

The V gene is TRBV7-9, the J gene TRBJ2-3; the D is unclear. In germline, CDR1 is SEHNR, CDR2 FQNEAQ (reference sequence). Trimming took off 5 bases at V and 5 bases at J, with 8 bases between the two ends. This CDR3 contains 12 residues. The CDR3: CASSVLEDTQYF. The CDR3 DNA sequence: TGTGCCAGCAGCGTTTTGGAAGATACGCAGTATTTT.

This clone was counted once. The J gene is TRBJ1-1, the V gene TRBV18; possibly TRBD1 for D (5 bases). V was shortened by 4 bases and J by 8 bases, with 11 bases between the two germline ends. CDR3 length: 12 residues. CDR1 and CDR2 from the germline V gene are KGHSH and LQKENI. DNA for the CDR3: TGTGCCAGCTCACGAGGGGAGTCAGAAGCTTTCTTT. Translating it yields CASSRGESEAFF. Full variable domain (outside the CDR3, taken from reference TRBV18 and TRBJ1-1): NAGVMQNPRHLVRRRGQEARLRCSPMKGHSHVYWYRQLPEEGLKFMVYLQKENIIDESGMPKERFSAEFPKEGPSILRIQQVVRGDSAAYFCASSRGESEAFFGQGTRLTVV.

The CDR3 nucleotides read TGTGCCAGCAGCCCAGGACAGCGGCACGAGCAGTACTTC. Translating it yields CASSPGQRHEQYF. The chain employs TRBV11-3 and TRBJ2-7; the D gene is possibly TRBD1 (6 bases). Germline CDR1 and CDR2: SGHNT and YENEEA. The CDR3 is made up of 13 amino acids. The V gene lost 5 bases and the J gene lost 5 bases, with 13 bases spanning the gap.

The rearrangement joins TRBV28 to TRBJ2-7; 10 positions match TRBD2. The length of the CDR3 is 18 residues. Germline CDR1 reads MDHEN; CDR2 reads SYDVKM. V lost 6 bases, J lost 3 bases, and 17 bases stayed unmatched. The CDR3 spells CASSPVIPALAGVYEQYF. CDR3 in DNA: TGTGCCAGCAGCCCCGTTATTCCGGCCCTAGCGGGAGTCTACGAGCAGTACTTC.